This record looks at one T cell receptor beta chain sequence and its context. Its target is not known. Time point specified: baseline pretreatment blood. Treatment in this sample: 15 Gy SBRT to primary tumor, nephrectomy 4 weeks later. Serial blood draws occurred at baseline and 2 and 4 weeks post-SBRT. Clear cell pathology was present in this patient's renal cell carcinoma. This sample was included in a study of radiation and T cells in renal cell carcinoma. Study as a whole: Nephrectomy followed 15 Gy stereotactic body radiation by 4 weeks.

TCRdb's copy holds only in-frame clones and misses some; the assay was immunoSEQ multiplex PCR. The sample has 95,000 or so clones, 86% seen once. Notes on the study in general: Baseline intratumoral clonotype presence is unknown without pretreatment biopsies.

The CDR3 length is 15 residues. V was cut by 1 base and J by 4 bases, with 11 bases left in between. Germline V gene data show CDR1 as SGHDT and CDR2 as YYEEEE. This receptor was obtained from a man between 50 and 59 years old with renal cell carcinoma. The chain combines TRBV5-6 with TRBJ1-4; weak D call: TRBD1 (5 bases). The specimen comprised blood, sampled from a patient whose treatment included radiotherapy and nephrectomy. The CDR3 DNA reads TGTGCCAGCAGCTTGAAGACAGTCAGTAATGAAAAACTGTTTTTT. It is translated as CASSLKTVSNEKLFF.